Each of the 27 T cell receptor beta chains below was sequenced from the same sample in a study of T cells in localized non-small cell lung cancer (dated by TCRdb to the early 2020s). The library was built by means of the immunoSEQ multiplex PCR assay. The immuneACCESS repertoire file appears here via TCRdb, limited to in-frame rearrangements. These files lack a portion of the clones; in checked studies, under half of the deficit traces to unresolved V genes, and the cause of the others is not known. The sample yields tens of thousands of clones; around 86% were counted once. More than 5.5% of the sample is in the top ten clones. Here the sequenced sample was peripheral blood mononuclear cells, taken before any cancer treatment. The origin of the receptors is a male donor aged 60 or over with stage II lung adenocarcinoma.

The chain combines TRBV5-1 with TRBJ1-6, with D possibly TRBD1 on 6 matching bases. Germline CDR1 and CDR2: SGHRS and YFSETQ. CDR3 length: 14 residues. V was cut by 0 bases and J by 10 bases, with 11 bases left in between. CDR3 sequence: CASSLVAGESPLHF. CDR3 bases: TGCGCCAGCAGCTTGGTGGCAGGGGAATCACCCCTCCACTTT.

The chain links TRBV7-6 to TRBJ1-1, with D tentatively TRBD1 (5 bases). This CDR3 is built from 14 residues. Trimming shortened V by 5 bases and J by 0 bases, and 10 bases separated the two germline ends. CDR1 and CDR2 (germline): SGHVS, FNYEAQ. CDR3 region: CASSVDTLNTEAFF. The CDR3 region has the DNA TGTGCCAGCAGCGTGGACACACTGAACACTGAAGCTTTCTTT. The complete variable domain, with remaining parts taken from reference TRBV7-6 and TRBJ1-1, reads GAGVSQSPRYKVTKRGQDVALRCDPISGHVSLYWYRQALGQGPEFLTYFNYEAQQDKSGLPNDRFSAERPEGSISTLTIQRTEQRDSAMYRCASSVDTLNTEAFFGQGTRLTVV.

V is TRBV19 and J is TRBJ2-7, with 9 bases lining up with TRBD2. With V trimmed by 9 bases and J by 0 bases, 3 bases remained unmatched. CDR1 is LNHDA and CDR2 is SQIVND in the germline V gene (reference sequence). The CDR3 loop spans 13 amino acids. The CDR3 region is CASASGISYEQYF. CDR3 nucleotide sequence: TGTGCCAGCGCTAGCGGGATCTCCTACGAGCAGTACTTC.

The sample holds a few counts of this clone. The V call is TRBV10-1, the J call TRBJ2-2; D unclear. Germline V gene sequence: CDR1 WNHNN, CDR2 SYGVQD (reference sequence). The CDR3 spans 15 residues. V was pared by 0 bases and J by 7 bases, with 12 bases between. The CDR3: CASSESSAVYGELFF. CDR3 DNA: TGCGCCAGCAGTGAGTCGAGTGCAGTTTACGGGGAGCTGTTTTTT.

The J gene is TRBJ2-7, the V gene TRBV20-1; D is perhaps TRBD2 (5 bases). The germline CDR1 and CDR2 sequences are DFQATT and SNEGSKA (reference sequence). V lost 3 bases to trimming and J lost 6 bases, with 9 bases between them. The CDR3 consists of 11 residues. CDR3 DNA sequence: TGCAGTGCTAGCTCAGCGGCCGAGCAGTACTTC. This sequence encodes CSASSAAEQYF.

The rearrangement joins TRBV18 to TRBJ2-1; the match to TRBD2 covers 8 bases. The CDR3 has 15 amino acids. After removal of 2 bases from V and 3 bases from J, the junction contained 3 bases not matched to a gene. Germline values: CDR1 KGHSH, CDR2 LQKENI. In DNA, the CDR3 is TGTGCCAGCTCACCAAACAGCGGGAGCTACAATGAGCAGTTCTTC. It is translated as CASSPNSGSYNEQFF.

This chain connects TRBV29-1 to TRBJ1-5, with TRBD1 matching 8 bases. Germline assignment: CDR1 SQVTM and CDR2 ANQGSEA. The CDR3 runs 13 residues. After removal of 4 bases from V and 4 bases from J, the junction contained 3 bases not matched to a gene. CDR3 protein: CSVAQGANQPQHF. CDR3 bases: TGCAGCGTTGCTCAGGGGGCTAATCAGCCCCAGCATTTT.

This clone was found once. CDR3 DNA sequence: TGTGCCAGCAGCCCGAGGGGGGCCGACACAGATACGCAGTATTTT. Translating it yields CASSPRGADTDTQYF. J is TRBJ2-3 and V is TRBV6-5; D may match TRBD1 or TRBD2 (6 bases each). This CDR3 region has 15 residues. Germline V CDR1 and CDR2: MNHEY, SVGAGI. The V and J ends lost 6 bases and 2 bases respectively, with 15 bases between them.

This chain joins TRBV7-2 and TRBJ1-2; D uncertain. V lost 5 bases, J lost 8 bases, and 12 bases lay in between. The CDR3 runs 12 residues. Germline CDR1 and CDR2: SGHTA and FQGNSA. The CDR3 DNA reads TGTGCCAGCAGCGCGAGTCGGTACGGCTACACCTTC. It codes for CASSASRYGYTF.

This clone was detected only once. V is TRBV7-9 and J is TRBJ2-7; a weak D match, TRBD2 (5 bases). Per the germline V gene, CDR1 is SEHNR and CDR2 is FQNEAQ (reference sequence). V lost 1 base and J 6 bases, leaving 13 bases between the germline ends. CDR3 size: 14 residues. CDR3 nucleotides: TGTGCCAGCAGCTTAGGTGGGAGCTTCGGCGAGCAGTACTTC. The encoded protein is CASSLGGSFGEQYF.

The sample holds one count of this clone. This chain links TRBV19 with TRBJ2-3; D gene uncertain. The CDR3 contains 15 residues. Germline CDR1 LNHDA, CDR2 SQIVND (reference sequence). V was cut by 3 bases and J by 2 bases, with 12 bases left in between. CDR3 nucleotides: TGTGCCAGTAGTATTCCCAACAGAAACACAGATACGCAGTATTTT. Its translation is CASSIPNRNTDTQYF. Full variable domain (rest looked up from reference TRBV19 and TRBJ2-3): DGGITQSPKYLFRKEGQNVTLSCEQNLNHDAMYWYRQDPGQGLRLIYYSQIVNDFQKGDIAEGYSVSREKKESFPLTVTSAQKNPTAFYLCASSIPNRNTDTQYFGPGTRLTVL.

This clone appeared a single time. The genes are TRBV5-6 and TRBJ2-5, with D uncertain. The CDR3 is made up of 12 amino acids. V lost 4 bases and J lost 8, with 12 bases in between. Germline CDR1 reads SGHDT; CDR2 reads YYEEEE. CDR3 nucleotide sequence: TGTGCCAGCAGCCGGGTTTCAGGAACCCAGTACTTC. Its translation is CASSRVSGTQYF. The full variable domain, rest sourced from reference TRBV5-6 and TRBJ2-5, is DAGVTQSPTHLIKTRGQQVTLRCSPKSGHDTVSWYQQALGQGPQFIFQYYEEEERQRGNFPDRFSGHQFPNYSSELNVNALLLGDSALYLCASSRVSGTQYFGPGTRLLVL.

The chain employs TRBV11-2 and TRBJ2-7; D remains unclear. This CDR3 has 14 residues. Germline V gene sequence: CDR1 SGHAT, CDR2 FQNNGV. V was clipped by 2 bases and J by 3 bases, with 11 bases between them. The CDR3 DNA reads as TGTGCCAGCAGCTTATTGAGCCAGTACTACGAGCAGTACTTC. This encodes CASSLLSQYYEQYF. Using reference TRBV11-2 and TRBJ2-7 for the parts outside the CDR3, the full variable domain is EAGVAQSPRYKIIEKRQSVAFWCNPISGHATLYWYQQILGQGPKLLIQFQNNGVVDDSQLPKDRFSAERLKGVDSTLKIQPAKLEDSAVYLCASSLLSQYYEQYFGPGTRLTVT.

The chain employs TRBV5-1 and TRBJ2-1; D is unresolved. This CDR3 is 11 amino acids long. The V end was cut by 4 bases, the J end by 8 bases, with 7 bases between. CDR1 is SGHRS, CDR2 YFSETQ, per germline. CDR3 bases: TGCGCCAGCAGCATAGATCATGAGCAGTTCTTC. Translation gives CASSIDHEQFF.

The rearrangement links TRBV7-6 to TRBJ2-5; maybe TRBD2 (6 bases). The CDR3 is 15 residues long. V lost 5 bases to trimming and J lost 1 base, with 14 bases between them. Germline lookup yields CDR1 SGHVS and CDR2 FNYEAQ. The CDR3 DNA reads TGTGCCAGCAGCCATTGGGCCGGGAGCCAAGAGACCCAGTACTTC. It translates to CASSHWAGSQETQYF.

V and J are TRBV5-1 and TRBJ2-3; D gene unclear. Trimming left V 0 bases short and J 1 base short, with 12 bases between. Looked up from germline, CDR1 is SGHRS and CDR2 is YFSETQ. This CDR3 has 16 amino acids. This CDR3 is CASSLGASPGTDTQYF. The CDR3 DNA is TGCGCCAGCAGCTTGGGTGCGTCCCCTGGCACAGATACGCAGTATTTT.

The chain couples TRBV29-1 to TRBJ1-1, with 8 bases fitting TRBD1. CDR3 size: 15 residues. Trimming at V came to 0 bases and at J to 6 bases, leaving 9 bases not matched to a gene. Germline-derived CDR1 and CDR2 are SQVTM and ANQGSEA. CDR3 DNA: TGCAGCGTTGAAGATAGGACAGGGAAGGTCGCTGAAGCTTTCTTT. Amino acids: CSVEDRTGKVAEAFF.

V is TRBV7-9 and J is TRBJ1-1; D is undetermined. Per germline, CDR1 SEHNR and CDR2 FQNEAQ (reference sequence). This CDR3 has 11 residues. Trimming took 5 bases from V and 12 from J, leaving 13 bases between them. The CDR3 nucleotides are TGTGCCAGCAGCCTAGAGTGGGGAACTTTCTTT. It encodes CASSLEWGTFF. Based on the CDR3 plus reference TRBV7-9 and TRBJ1-1, the full variable domain is DTGVSQNPRHKITKRGQNVTFRCDPISEHNRLYWYRQTLGQGPEFLTYFQNEAQLEKSRLLSDRFSAERPKGSFSTLEIQRTEQGDSAMYLCASSLEWGTFFGQGTRLTVV.

This clone has just one count. This chain joins TRBV30 and TRBJ1-2, with 8 nucleotides matching TRBD1. J was trimmed by 6 bases and V by 6 bases; bases with no gene match: 6. There are 12 residues in the CDR3. Germline assignment: CDR1 GTSNPN and CDR2 SVGIG (reference sequence). For the CDR3, the DNA is TGTGCCTGTACCAGGGGGCGGAATGGCTACACCTTC. Translating gives CACTRGRNGYTF.

V is TRBV6-5 and J is TRBJ1-1, with D unclear. The V gene lost 4 bases and the J gene lost 1 base, with 13 bases spanning the gap. CDR3 size: 15 residues. Germline V lookup: CDR1 MNHEY, CDR2 SVGAGI. In nucleotides, the CDR3 is TGTGCCAGCAGTTCTCCGGGCAGCACGAACACTGAAGCTTTCTTT. This sequence encodes CASSSPGSTNTEAFF.

The rearrangement links TRBV25-1 to TRBJ1-3, with D perhaps TRBD1 (6 bases). V gave up 9 bases and J gave up 4 bases, with 13 bases separating them. Germline CDR1 reads MGHDK; CDR2 reads SYGVNS. The CDR3 consists of 13 residues. In DNA, the CDR3 is TGTGCCAGGTGTAACAGGGTCGGAAACACCATATATTTT. Protein product: CARCNRVGNTIYF.

The table lists this clone with a count of one. The chain couples TRBV6-6 to TRBJ2-2, with D perhaps matching TRBD2 (6 bases). The CDR3 is made up of 13 amino acids. Trimming removed 8 bases at V and 7 bases at J, with 14 bases between. CDR1 and CDR2 (germline): MNHNY, SVGAGI (reference sequence). DNA for the CDR3: TGTGCCAGCCGCGTGGTGGAGGGCGGGGAGCTGTTTTTT. Protein product: CASRVVEGGELFF.

The gene calls are TRBV19 and TRBJ1-1; D is possibly TRBD1 (5 bases). The V and J ends lost 4 bases and 1 base respectively, with 19 bases between them. CDR1 is LNHDA, CDR2 SQIVND, per germline (reference sequence). This CDR3 region has 17 residues. For the CDR3, the DNA is TGTGCCAGTAGTAAGGGGCTATTAATGAACAGGAACACTGAAGCTTTCTTT. Translated: CASSKGLLMNRNTEAFF.

V usage is TRBV7-8 and J usage is TRBJ2-5; TRBD2 matches at 7 bases. The germline gives CDR1 SGHVS, CDR2 FQNEAQ. The V and J ends lost 1 base and 4 bases, in that order; junction bases with no gene match: 6. The CDR3 has 15 amino acids. CDR3 residues: CASSLGGREGETQYF. The CDR3 DNA reads TGTGCCAGCAGCTTAGGGGGGAGGGAAGGAGAGACCCAGTACTTC.

The chain combines TRBV19 with TRBJ2-1; 8 nucleotides agree with TRBD2. J lost 2 bases, V lost 5 bases, and 2 bases had no gene match. CDR1 and CDR2 (germline): LNHDA, SQIVND (reference sequence). The CDR3 is 14 amino acids. The CDR3 region has the DNA TGTGCCAGTAGTGGCGGGAGGCCCTACAATGAGCAGTTCTTC. Its protein is CASSGGRPYNEQFF. The variable domain in full, completed from reference TRBV19 and TRBJ2-1, reads DGGITQSPKYLFRKEGQNVTLSCEQNLNHDAMYWYRQDPGQGLRLIYYSQIVNDFQKGDIAEGYSVSREKKESFPLTVTSAQKNPTAFYLCASSGGRPYNEQFFGPGTRLTVL.

This CDR3 is CASSLFPTTDTQYF. CDR3 nucleotides: TGTGCCAGCAGCTTATTTCCCACCACAGATACGCAGTATTTT. The rearrangement uses TRBV7-3 and TRBJ2-3; no clear D gene. Germline-derived CDR1 and CDR2 are SGHTA and FQGTGA. This CDR3 spans 14 amino acids. The germline V and J ends were trimmed by 2 bases and 2 bases, with 8 bases remaining between them. Looking up the rest from reference TRBV7-3 and TRBJ2-3 gives the full variable domain: GAGVSQTPSNKVTEKGKYVELRCDPISGHTALYWYRQSLGQGPEFLIYFQGTGAADDSGLPNDRFFAVRPEGSVSTLKIQRTERGDSAVYLCASSLFPTTDTQYFGPGTRLTVL.

The chain is built from TRBV7-3 and TRBJ2-1, with TRBD2 as a possible D gene (5 bases). CDR1 SGHTA and CDR2 FQGTGA come from the germline V gene. V was shortened by 3 bases and J by 6 bases, with 18 bases between the two germline ends. There are 16 residues in the CDR3. Here the CDR3 reads CASSFAGGARGNEQFF. The CDR3 nucleotides are TGTGCCAGCAGCTTTGCGGGTGGAGCGCGCGGCAATGAGCAGTTCTTC.